Listed below are T cell receptor beta chains from one sample, sequenced in a study of beta chain features in type 1 diabetes. TCRdb's copy holds only in-frame clones and misses some; the assay was immunoSEQ multiplex PCR. The sample yields 310,000 or so clones, 7% to 9% seen once. Input material: central memory CD4+ T cells from blood. These receptors all come from a young woman in good health. Both conserved end residues are part of each CDR3. Each record gives: V gene, D gene, clone size, J gene, CDR3 DNA, CDR3 protein. D genes are given only for firm matches. Clone size, where shown, is once, few, many, or a class for clones that have expanded.

>TRBV19|TRBD2|many|TRBJ2-3
TGTGCCAGTAGCCTTACTAGCGGATACACAGATACGCAGTATTTT
CASSLTSGYTDTQYF
>TRBV6-5|.|.|TRBJ1-1
TGTGCCAGCAGTTCCCAGGGACCTGAAGCTTTCTTT
CASSSQGPEAFF
>TRBV18|.|.|TRBJ2-1
TGTGCCAGCTCACCTATCCAGTCCTACAATGAGCAGTTCTTC
CASSPIQSYNEQFF
>TRBV18|.|.|TRBJ1-5
TGTGCCAGCTCCTCGGGGAGGGGGTTCGCGCCCCAGCATTTT
CASSSGRGFAPQHF
>TRBV28|.|.|TRBJ1-5
TGTGCCAGCAGCCGGGGTGGCAATCAGCCCCAGCATTTT
CASSRGGNQPQHF
>TRBV29-1|TRBD2|many|TRBJ2-1
TGCAGCGTCGGAAGCGGGAGTCGGAACAATGAGCAGTTCTTC
CSVGSGSRNNEQFF
>TRBV5-4|.|.|TRBJ2-5
TGTGCCAGCAGCACGGACCCCCCGGGGACCCAGTACTTC
CASSTDPPGTQYF
>TRBV5-6|.|.|TRBJ2-5
TGTGCCAGCAGCTTTGGAAGGGAAGAGACCCAGTACTTC
CASSFGREETQYF
>TRBV5-1|TRBD1|few|TRBJ1-2
TGCGCCAGCAGCTCCAGGGGGAATGGGTATGGCTACACCTTC
CASSSRGNGYGYTF
>TRBV7-3|.|few|TRBJ2-3
TGTGCCAGCAGCTTAAATGGTGGGGCAGGGGCAGATACGCAGTATTTT
CASSLNGGAGADTQYF
>TRBV9|.|few|TRBJ2-2
TGTGCCAGCAGCGTAGCGGGGGTCGGACACGGGGAGCTGTTTTTT
CASSVAGVGHGELFF
>TRBV19|.|many|TRBJ2-4
TGTGCCAGTAGTATCGGATCACCTCGGGACATTCAGTACTTC
CASSIGSPRDIQYF
>TRBV6-5|.|.|TRBJ1-5
TGTGCCAGCAGTTACTCGAGAAATAATCAGCCCCAGCATTTT
CASSYSRNNQPQHF
>TRBV7-2|.|few|TRBJ1-2
TGTGCCAGCAGCTTAGGGGCGGACAGCTATGGCTACACCTTC
CASSLGADSYGYTF
>TRBV7-2|.|.|TRBJ2-7
TGTGCCAGCAGCTTAGTCGGGACATCTAACGAGCAGTACTTC
CASSLVGTSNEQYF
>TRBV28|.|few|TRBJ2-7
TGTGCCAGCAGTCGGAAAGCCTACGAGCAGTACTTC
CASSRKAYEQYF
>TRBV9|.|few|TRBJ2-2
TGTGCCAGCAGCGGAGGGGCGTCGGCCGGGGAGCTGTTTTTT
CASSGGASAGELFF
>TRBV28|TRBD2|.|TRBJ2-5
TGTGCCAGCAGTTATAGCGGGATTGAGACCCAGTACTTC
CASSYSGIETQYF
>TRBV5-4|TRBD2|few|TRBJ2-1
TGTGCCAGCAGCCCCCGAGCGGGAGAGCCCAATGAGCAGTTCTTC
CASSPRAGEPNEQFF
>TRBV7-9|.|few|TRBJ2-7
TGTGCCAGCAGCTTTTTATACGAGCAGTACTTC
CASSFLYEQYF
>TRBV18|.|.|TRBJ2-7
TGTGCCAGCTCACCACCGCTCCAGCACTACGAGCAGTACTTC
CASSPPLQHYEQYF
>TRBV4-1|.|many|TRBJ2-7
TGCGCCAGCAGCCAAGATGATCGCAGGGTAAGGGAGCAGTACTTC
CASSQDDRRVREQYF
>TRBV11-2|TRBD1|few|TRBJ2-7
TGTGCCAGCAGCCCCGGACAGGCCGAGCAGTACTTC
CASSPGQAEQYF
>TRBV7-3|.|.|TRBJ1-5
TGTGCCAGCAGCTTAATGGAGGGTCAGCCCCAGCATTTT
CASSLMEGQPQHF
>TRBV23-1|.|few|TRBJ2-7
TGCGCCAGCAGTCGAGGGTTGGGTGAATTTCACTACGAGCAGTACTTC
CASSRGLGEFHYEQYF
>TRBV10-1|TRBD2|.|TRBJ2-5
TGCGCCAGCAGTGGCTCGCGGGAGGACAAGGAGGAAGACCAAGAGACCCAGTACTTC
CASSGSREDKEEDQETQYF
>TRBV5-4|.|few|TRBJ2-2
TGTGCCAGCAGCTCCAATTTCCGGGGGTACGCCGGGGAGCTGTTTTTT
CASSSNFRGYAGELFF
>TRBV28|TRBD1|few|TRBJ2-4
TGTGCCATCTCTCGGACAGGGACGGTTCAGTACTTC
CAISRTGTVQYF
>TRBV9|TRBD2|.|TRBJ2-1
TGTGCCAGCAGCGTAGCGGGAGGGAGAGACAATGAGCAGTTCTTC
CASSVAGGRDNEQFF
>TRBV15|.|.|TRBJ2-7
TGTGCCACCAGCAGGGAATCTCAAGGTGGCGAGCAGTACTTC
CATSRESQGGEQYF
>TRBV5-4|TRBD2|.|TRBJ2-5
TGTGCCAGCAGCCAAGATAGAGCGGGAGGGCGGACCCAGTACTTC
CASSQDRAGGRTQYF
>TRBV10-3|TRBD2|.|TRBJ2-1
TGTGCCATCAGACTAGCGGGTGGGGATGAGCAGTTCTTC
CAIRLAGGDEQFF
>TRBV28|.|few|TRBJ2-3
TGTGCCAGTACTACTATCGCAGATACGCAGTATTTT
CASTTIADTQYF
>TRBV11-2|.|many|TRBJ2-4
TGTGCCAGCAGCTCTTACTTAGCGGTAGCCAAAAACATTCAGTACTTC
CASSSYLAVAKNIQYF
>TRBV21-1|.|.|TRBJ2-1
TGTGCCAGCAGCAAAGGAGCCGCCGGACTAGCGGGACTTCTGGCCTACAATGAGCAGTTCTTC
CASSKGAAGLAGLLAYNEQFF
>TRBV28|.|.|TRBJ1-5
TGTGCCAGCAGTTCCCACCTCCGGGCAGGGTCACAGCAGCCCCAGCATTTT
CASSSHLRAGSQQPQHF
>TRBV9|TRBD2|.|TRBJ2-5
TGTGCCAGCAGCGCGGGACTAGGGGGAGAGACCCAGTACTTC
CASSAGLGGETQYF
>TRBV4-3|.|many|TRBJ2-7
TGCGCCAGCAGCCAAGGATTTGGAAACGAGCAGTACTTC
CASSQGFGNEQYF
>TRBV5-1|.|many|TRBJ1-2
TGCGCCAGCAGCTTGGACAACTATGGCTACACCTTC
CASSLDNYGYTF
>TRBV18|.|few|TRBJ1-1
TGTGCCAGCTCACCAACAGCTGGGGACACTGAAGCTTTCTTT
CASSPTAGDTEAFF
>TRBV18|.|few|TRBJ1-3
TGTGCCAGCTCACCAAACCCGGCAGCCTCTGGAAACACCATATATTTT
CASSPNPAASGNTIYF
>TRBV6-6|.|.|TRBJ2-7
TGTGCCAGCAGTTACGCTCGCGGTAGCTCCTACGAGCAGTACTTC
CASSYARGSSYEQYF
>TRBV7-2|.|many|TRBJ2-3
TGTGCCAGCAGCTCCCGAGGGGCAGATACGCAGTATTTT
CASSSRGADTQYF
>TRBV7-6|.|.|TRBJ2-3
TGTGCCAGCAGCTTAGCGCCATCGGCAGATACGCAGTATTTT
CASSLAPSADTQYF
>TRBV5-1|.|few|TRBJ2-7
TGCGCCAGCAGCTTGGATGGCCAGACCTACGAGCAGTACTTC
CASSLDGQTYEQYF
>TRBV5-1|.|.|TRBJ1-1
TGCGCCAGCAGCTCTGGGGGATCGAACACTGAAGCTTTCTTT
CASSSGGSNTEAFF
>TRBV19|TRBD1|.|TRBJ2-3
TGTGCCAGTAGTAGGGACAGGGGAGGCGCAGATACGCAGTATTTT
CASSRDRGGADTQYF
>TRBV4-2|TRBD2|.|TRBJ2-7
TGTGCCAGCAGCCAAGAAGCTAGCGGGAGTTACCCCGAGCAGTACTTC
CASSQEASGSYPEQYF
>TRBV19|TRBD2|.|TRBJ2-1
TGTGCCAGTAGTCAGACTAGCGGTAAGCAGTTCTTC
CASSQTSGKQFF
>TRBV4-2|TRBD2|few|TRBJ2-1
TGTGCCAGCAGCCAAAGAGCGGGAGCCTACAATGAGCAGTTCTTC
CASSQRAGAYNEQFF
>TRBV29-1|.|.|TRBJ2-7
TGCAGCGTATCGGACAGCTACGAGCAGTACTTC
CSVSDSYEQYF
>TRBV4-1|TRBD2|.|TRBJ2-7
TGCGCCAGCAGCCAAGAGCCTAGCGGGACTCCCTACGAGCAGTACTTC
CASSQEPSGTPYEQYF
>TRBV28|TRBD1|few|TRBJ2-1
TGTGCCAGCAGCACCCTTGGGGACAGGGCCTACAATGAGCAGTTCTTC
CASSTLGDRAYNEQFF
>TRBV28|TRBD2|many|TRBJ2-2
TGTGCCAGCGGACTCACTAGCGGAGCGATCACCGGGGAGCTGTTTTTT
CASGLTSGAITGELFF
>TRBV7-9|.|many|TRBJ2-7
TGTGCCAGCAGCTTAGAATCCTACGAGCAGTACTTC
CASSLESYEQYF